This T cell receptor beta chain appears in the sequencing data of a study of identical twins. The germline V gene has CDR1 MNHNS and CDR2 SASEGT. This CDR3 comprises 16 residues. V was clipped by 2 bases and J by 1 base, with 11 bases between them. Via MiXCR, TCRdb re-called the 5' RACE reads, giving one row per CDR3 protein. Of about 570,000 distinct CDR3 sequences in the sample, around a tenth were seen once. These data also formed part of another study, on yellow fever vaccine responses in identical twins.

The rearrangement links TRBV6-1 to TRBJ2-2; D might be TRBD2 (6 bases). The clonotype was recovered from a young woman in good health. The specimen was PBMCs. The CDR3 protein is CASSELRRGNTGELFF. The CDR3 nucleotides are TGTGCCAGCAGTGAATTAAGGCGGGGGAACACCGGGGAGCTGTTTTTT.